The clone carrying this T cell receptor (beta chain) showed up just once. This record comes from a study of blood T cell repertoires in COVID-19. The assay was immunoSEQ multiplex PCR, and TCRdb's table has in-frame clones only and misses some. The repertoire consists of roughly 380,000 clones, with 85% occurring once and the leading ten covering roughly 3.6%. Germline values: CDR1 SNHLY, CDR2 FYNNEI. V lost 5 bases to trimming and J lost 0 bases; unmatched junction nucleotides: 7. This CDR3 region has 16 residues. The rearrangement joins TRBV2 to TRBJ1-5, with 7 positions matching TRBD1. This receptor was obtained from a woman aged 18 to 35 with acute or convalescent COVID-19. The specimen sequenced was peripheral blood. CDR3 coding DNA: TGTGCCAGCAGTCCACTTACAGGGGTTAGCAATCAGCCCCAGCATTTT. Protein product: CASSPLTGVSNQPQHF.